Described below is a single T cell receptor beta chain sequence and its context. TCR beta was sequenced from blood CD8+ and CD4+ T cells. Negative isolation yielded the CD8+ and CD4+ T cells, while FACS enriched the TEMRA cells. Germline-derived CDR1 and CDR2 are LNHNV and YYDKDF (reference sequence). The ends were cut back, 1 base at V and 0 bases at J, with 10 bases in the middle. The CDR3 spans 16 residues. The sample comes from a study of CD8 T cells in Susac syndrome. Random hexamers primed reverse transcription of about 0.45 to 1 ug RNA. A multiplex approach, immunoSEQ multiplex PCR, amplified TCR beta CDR3 across 54 Vbeta and 13 Jbeta. TCRdb analysed the immunoSEQ multiplex PCR reads with MiXCR anew, one entry per CDR3 protein. The sample has some 200,000 distinct CDR3 sequences, 90% to 95% seen once; the top ten hold just under 0.095%.

Material for sequencing was CD4+ T cells from PBMCs. The gene calls are TRBV15 and TRBJ2-1; D is possibly TRBD2 (5 bases). This receptor was obtained from a human donor with multiple sclerosis. The CDR3 bases are TGTGCCACCAGCAGAGGTGTAGGGAGCTCCTACAATGAGCAGTTCTTC. Residues: CATSRGVGSSYNEQFF. Drawing the rest from reference TRBV15 and TRBJ2-1, the complete variable domain is DAMVIQNPRYQVTQFGKPVTLSCSQTLNHNVMYWYQQKSSQAPKLLFHYYDKDFNNEADTPDNFQSRRPNTSFCFLDIRSPGLGDTAMYLCATSRGVGSSYNEQFFGPGTRLTVL.